Given below is one T cell receptor beta chain in context. The data belong to a study of cytomegalovirus exposure and HLA in healthy donors. V shed 4 bases and J shed 8 bases, with 19 bases lying between them. The CDR3 contains 15 residues. Looked up from germline, CDR1 is SGDLS and CDR2 is YYNGEE. Profiling relied on immunoSEQ multiplex PCR, and the TCRdb table lists in-frame clones only, not all of them. The table shows more than 250,000 clones, with 87% occurring only once. Sequencing used PBMCs. J is TRBJ2-1 and V is TRBV9, with D perhaps TRBD1 or TRBD2 (6 bases each). This clonotype was obtained from a woman aged 25 to 39 in good health and CMV-seropositive. The CDR3 DNA reads as TGTGCCAGCAGCAGTGAGGGGGGAGTACAAGATGAGCAGTTCTTC. It encodes CASSSEGGVQDEQFF.